Presented here are 4 T cell receptor beta chains from one specimen sequenced in a study of cytomegalovirus exposure and HLA in healthy donors. The method was immunoSEQ multiplex PCR; TCRdb's version includes in-frame clones alone and lacks a portion of them. The table lists around 160,000 clones, 70% to 90% of them singletons. Material for sequencing was PBMCs. Every receptor here comes from a man younger than 35 in good health and CMV-seronegative.

The chain links TRBV27 to TRBJ1-2; 8 nucleotides line up with TRBD1. CDR1 is MNHEY, CDR2 SMNVEV, per germline (reference sequence). The CDR3 runs 15 residues. The ends lost 9 bases at V and 9 bases at J; junction bases unmatched: 18. DNA of the CDR3: TGTGCCAGAAACTACTCCAGGGGGCATTGGTGGCGCTACACCTTC. Residues: CARNYSRGHWWRYTF.

The chain couples TRBV11-2 to TRBJ1-2; 7 bases are a match to TRBD1. J lost 6 bases, V lost 7 bases, and 8 bases had no gene match. The V gene's germline CDR1 is SGHAT and CDR2 FQNNGV. The CDR3 extends over 13 amino acids. CDR3 sequence reads: CASNPDRRDGYTF. The CDR3 DNA reads TGTGCCAGCAACCCGGACAGGCGGGATGGCTACACCTTC.

The V gene is TRBV11-2, the J gene TRBJ2-2; D is possibly TRBD1 (6 bases). CDR1 is SGHAT and CDR2 is FQNNGV in the germline V gene. The CDR3 consists of 15 residues. Trimming pared 5 bases from V and 4 bases from J, leaving 14 bases between. This CDR3 is CASSRRTGFTGELFF. CDR3 in DNA: TGTGCCAGCAGCCGTCGAACAGGGTTCACCGGGGAGCTGTTTTTT.

This chain connects TRBV2 to TRBJ2-1; D is perhaps TRBD2 (6 bases). The CDR3 length is 16 residues. Germline loops: CDR1 SNHLY, CDR2 FYNNEI. Trimming pared 2 bases from V and 3 bases from J, leaving 14 bases between. CDR3 sequence: CASSETPAGFYNEQFF. CDR3 sequence (DNA): TGTGCCAGCAGTGAAACCCCAGCGGGCTTCTACAATGAGCAGTTCTTC.